These T cell receptor beta chains were read from a single sample in a study of blood T cell repertoires in COVID-19. Some clones are missing from TCRdb's copy, which holds only in-frame ones; the method was immunoSEQ multiplex PCR. The profile shows 170,000 or so clones, just under 90% of them singletons. Sequenced input: peripheral blood. These TCRs come from a woman under 30 who had recovered from COVID-19. Each CDR3 is given with its conserved first and last residue. Each record gives: CDR3 protein, CDR3 DNA, D gene, clone size, J gene, V gene. The D gene is left open where the match is weak. Size values are once, few and many counts, or a class for expanded clones, and some rows have none.

CDR3aa: CASSQSPVLAEAKNIQYF
CDR3nt: TGCGCCAGCAGCCAAAGCCCCGTTTTAGCGGAAGCCAAAAACATTCAGTACTTC
d_gene: .
abundance: .
j_gene: TRBJ2-4
v_gene: TRBV4-3

CDR3aa: CASSLDQQGWDTEAFF
CDR3nt: TGTGCCAGCAGCTTGGACCAACAGGGTTGGGACACTGAAGCTTTCTTT
d_gene: .
abundance: .
j_gene: TRBJ1-1
v_gene: TRBV5-4

CDR3aa: CASSPTTQNTEAFF
CDR3nt: TGTGCCAGCTCACCAACGACACAGAACACTGAAGCTTTCTTT
d_gene: .
abundance: .
j_gene: TRBJ1-1
v_gene: TRBV18

CDR3aa: CASSPRTGSDTEAFF
CDR3nt: TGTGCCAGCTCACCGCGGACAGGGTCAGACACTGAAGCTTTCTTT
d_gene: TRBD1
abundance: .
j_gene: TRBJ1-1
v_gene: TRBV18

CDR3aa: CASSLDRRDLSETQYF
CDR3nt: TGTGCCAGCAGCCTGGACAGGAGGGATTTGTCGGAGACCCAGTACTTC
d_gene: .
abundance: once
j_gene: TRBJ2-5
v_gene: TRBV11-1

CDR3aa: CASSQDGTGTWNTEAFF
CDR3nt: TGCGCCAGCAGCCAAGACGGGACAGGGACATGGAACACTGAAGCTTTCTTT
d_gene: TRBD1
abundance: .
j_gene: TRBJ1-1
v_gene: TRBV4-3

CDR3aa: CASSPGTEKYSGNTIYF
CDR3nt: TGTGCCAGCAGCCCAGGGACAGAAAAATACTCTGGAAACACCATATATTTT
d_gene: TRBD1
abundance: .
j_gene: TRBJ1-3
v_gene: TRBV5-6

CDR3aa: CASIKGGAGANVLTF
CDR3nt: TGTGCCAGCATCAAAGGAGGGGCTGGGGCCAACGTCCTGACTTTC
d_gene: .
abundance: few
j_gene: TRBJ2-6
v_gene: TRBV28

CDR3aa: CASNQRVPTDTQYF
CDR3nt: TGTGCCAGTAATCAGAGGGTTCCCACAGATACGCAGTATTTT
d_gene: .
abundance: .
j_gene: TRBJ2-3
v_gene: TRBV19

CDR3aa: CASSLRGSNTGELFF
CDR3nt: TGTGCCAGCAGTTTGAGGGGGTCGAACACCGGGGAGCTGTTTTTT
d_gene: .
abundance: .
j_gene: TRBJ2-2
v_gene: TRBV27

CDR3aa: CASSFIGDTGELFF
CDR3nt: TGTGCCAGCAGCTTCATAGGGGACACCGGGGAGCTGTTTTTT
d_gene: .
abundance: .
j_gene: TRBJ2-2
v_gene: TRBV7-9

CDR3aa: CASSFPGQGKKKTQYF
CDR3nt: TGTGCCAGCAGCTTTCCGGGACAGGGGAAAAAAAAGACCCAGTACTTC
d_gene: TRBD1
abundance: .
j_gene: TRBJ2-5
v_gene: TRBV7-6

CDR3aa: CATSEDRLGGYTF
CDR3nt: TGTGCCACCAGTGAAGACAGGTTGGGTGGCTACACCTTC
d_gene: .
abundance: few
j_gene: TRBJ1-2
v_gene: TRBV24-1

CDR3aa: CASSLQRRIYGYTF
CDR3nt: TGTGCCAGCAGCTTACAACGGAGGATCTATGGCTACACCTTC
d_gene: .
abundance: .
j_gene: TRBJ1-2
v_gene: TRBV5-8

CDR3aa: CAISEGETGVNQPQHF
CDR3nt: TGTGCCATCAGTGAGGGGGAGACAGGGGTGAATCAGCCCCAGCATTTT
d_gene: TRBD1
abundance: .
j_gene: TRBJ1-5
v_gene: TRBV10-3

CDR3aa: CASAIGTGGHEQYF
CDR3nt: TGTGCTAGTGCCATAGGGACAGGGGGACACGAGCAGTACTTC
d_gene: TRBD1
abundance: once
j_gene: TRBJ2-7
v_gene: TRBV12-5

CDR3aa: CASSLRQGMWAGELFF
CDR3nt: TGTGCCAGCAGCCTCCGACAGGGAATGTGGGCCGGGGAGCTGTTTTTT
d_gene: TRBD1
abundance: .
j_gene: TRBJ2-2
v_gene: TRBV9

CDR3aa: CASSLGQDYEQYF
CDR3nt: TGTGCCAGCAGTCTGGGACAGGACTACGAGCAGTACTTC
d_gene: TRBD1
abundance: .
j_gene: TRBJ2-7
v_gene: TRBV12-3/TRBV12-4

CDR3aa: CASSGRLAGGTEQFF
CDR3nt: TGTGCCAGCAGTGGTAGGCTAGCGGGAGGGACTGAGCAGTTCTTC
d_gene: TRBD2
abundance: .
j_gene: TRBJ2-1
v_gene: TRBV2

CDR3aa: CASSPSRVAWESNQPQHF
CDR3nt: TGTGCCAGCTCACCAAGCAGGGTGGCTTGGGAAAGCAATCAGCCCCAGCATTTT
d_gene: .
abundance: few
j_gene: TRBJ1-5
v_gene: TRBV18

CDR3aa: CASSTGWSTEAFF
CDR3nt: TGTGCCAGCAGTACAGGGTGGAGCACTGAAGCTTTCTTT
d_gene: .
abundance: .
j_gene: TRBJ1-1
v_gene: TRBV6-5

CDR3aa: CASSRRQVTGELFF
CDR3nt: TGTGCCAGCAGCCGGAGACAGGTGACCGGGGAGCTGTTTTTT
d_gene: .
abundance: .
j_gene: TRBJ2-2
v_gene: TRBV14

CDR3aa: CASRGGQKPQPQHF
CDR3nt: TGTGCCAGTAGAGGGGGACAGAAGCCCCAGCCCCAGCATTTT
d_gene: TRBD1
abundance: .
j_gene: TRBJ1-5
v_gene: TRBV19

CDR3aa: CASSTGTAVSYEQYF
CDR3nt: TGTGCCAGCAGCACGGGGACAGCAGTATCCTACGAGCAGTACTTC
d_gene: TRBD1
abundance: .
j_gene: TRBJ2-7
v_gene: TRBV5-6

CDR3aa: CASSRGANYGYTF
CDR3nt: TGCGCCAGCAGCCGCGGAGCTAACTATGGCTACACCTTC
d_gene: .
abundance: .
j_gene: TRBJ1-2
v_gene: TRBV4-1

CDR3aa: CASSLVRTYTEAFF
CDR3nt: TGTGCCAGCAGCTTGGTTAGGACTTACACTGAAGCTTTCTTT
d_gene: .
abundance: .
j_gene: TRBJ1-1
v_gene: TRBV5-6

CDR3aa: CASSRTGLYNEQFF
CDR3nt: TGCGCCAGCAGCCGCACGGGACTTTACAATGAGCAGTTCTTC
d_gene: .
abundance: .
j_gene: TRBJ2-1
v_gene: TRBV4-1

CDR3aa: CASSLAGTGRGSYEQYF
CDR3nt: TGTGCCAGCAGCTTAGCCGGGACAGGGCGTGGGTCCTACGAGCAGTACTTC
d_gene: TRBD1
abundance: once
j_gene: TRBJ2-7
v_gene: TRBV7-2

CDR3aa: CASSVRGRNNEQFF
CDR3nt: TGTGCCAGCAGCGTCAGGGGGCGAAACAATGAGCAGTTCTTC
d_gene: TRBD1
abundance: .
j_gene: TRBJ2-1
v_gene: TRBV9

CDR3aa: CASSLRLENEQFF
CDR3nt: TGTGCCAGCAGCTTAAGACTAGAGAATGAGCAGTTCTTC
d_gene: .
abundance: .
j_gene: TRBJ2-1
v_gene: TRBV7-3

CDR3aa: CASRSSQETQYF
CDR3nt: TGTGCCAGCCGGAGCAGTCAAGAGACCCAGTACTTC
d_gene: .
abundance: .
j_gene: TRBJ2-5
v_gene: TRBV2

CDR3aa: CASSLGQYSNQPQHF
CDR3nt: TGTGCCAGTAGTCTCGGACAGTATAGCAATCAGCCCCAGCATTTT
d_gene: .
abundance: .
j_gene: TRBJ1-5
v_gene: TRBV19

CDR3aa: CASSPTSSRAQFF
CDR3nt: TGTGCCAGCAGCCCAACTAGCAGCCGAGCCCAATTCTTC
d_gene: .
abundance: .
j_gene: TRBJ2-1
v_gene: TRBV3-1/TRBV3-2

CDR3aa: CASSLLGGGANIQYF
CDR3nt: TGTGCCAGCAGCTTACTTGGCGGGGGGGCAAACATTCAGTACTTC
d_gene: TRBD2
abundance: .
j_gene: TRBJ2-4
v_gene: TRBV7-2

CDR3aa: CASSLRDRGHEQFF
CDR3nt: TGTGCCAGCAGCCTCAGGGACAGGGGCCATGAGCAGTTCTTC
d_gene: TRBD1
abundance: .
j_gene: TRBJ2-1
v_gene: TRBV4-2

CDR3aa: CAIGRGSSTDTQYF
CDR3nt: TGTGCCATAGGGAGGGGTTCTAGCACAGATACGCAGTATTTT
d_gene: TRBD2
abundance: .
j_gene: TRBJ2-3
v_gene: TRBV19

CDR3aa: CASSVIDSRTDTQYF
CDR3nt: TGTGCCAGCAGCGTAATAGACAGCCGCACAGATACGCAGTATTTT
d_gene: .
abundance: .
j_gene: TRBJ2-3
v_gene: TRBV9

CDR3aa: CASSEGQFYGYTF
CDR3nt: TGTGCCAGCAGTGAGGGGCAGTTCTATGGCTACACCTTC
d_gene: .
abundance: .
j_gene: TRBJ1-2
v_gene: TRBV25-1

CDR3aa: CASSPGGASGGLAADTQYF
CDR3nt: TGCGCCAGCAGCCCCGGCGGGGCTAGCGGGGGGCTCGCGGCAGATACGCAGTATTTT
d_gene: TRBD2
abundance: .
j_gene: TRBJ2-3
v_gene: TRBV5-1

CDR3aa: CATSDLGRDSGELFF
CDR3nt: TGTGCCACCAGTGATCTCGGGAGGGATTCCGGGGAGCTGTTTTTT
d_gene: TRBD2
abundance: .
j_gene: TRBJ2-2
v_gene: TRBV24-1

CDR3aa: CAGGQGADTGELFF
CDR3nt: TGTGCCGGAGGACAGGGGGCGGACACCGGGGAGCTGTTTTTT
d_gene: TRBD1
abundance: .
j_gene: TRBJ2-2
v_gene: TRBV6-5

CDR3aa: CASSYPGQGHGYTF
CDR3nt: TGCGCCAGCAGCTATCCGGGACAGGGACATGGCTACACCTTC
d_gene: TRBD1
abundance: .
j_gene: TRBJ1-2
v_gene: TRBV5-1

CDR3aa: CASSLGPAINYGYTF
CDR3nt: TGTGCCAGCAGCCTGGGCCCTGCCATTAACTATGGCTACACCTTC
d_gene: .
abundance: .
j_gene: TRBJ1-2
v_gene: TRBV7-2

CDR3aa: CASSLDGTALSSYNSPLHF
CDR3nt: TGCGCCAGCAGCTTAGACGGGACAGCCCTTAGCTCCTATAATTCACCCCTCCACTTT
d_gene: TRBD1
abundance: .
j_gene: TRBJ1-6
v_gene: TRBV5-1

CDR3aa: CASSFDGSRWGDTQYF
CDR3nt: TGTGCCAGCAGCTTTGACGGGAGCCGTTGGGGAGATACGCAGTATTTT
d_gene: .
abundance: .
j_gene: TRBJ2-3
v_gene: TRBV7-9

CDR3aa: CASSEYQGDRGETQYF
CDR3nt: TGTGCCAGCAGTGAATATCAAGGGGACAGGGGGGAGACCCAGTACTTC
d_gene: TRBD1
abundance: .
j_gene: TRBJ2-5
v_gene: TRBV25-1

CDR3aa: CASSQEWDRETQYF
CDR3nt: TGCGCCAGCAGCCAAGAGTGGGACAGAGAGACCCAGTACTTC
d_gene: TRBD1
abundance: .
j_gene: TRBJ2-5
v_gene: TRBV4-3

CDR3aa: CASSSSGGAKNIQYF
CDR3nt: TGTGCCAGCAGTTCTAGCGGGGGCGCCAAAAACATTCAGTACTTC
d_gene: TRBD2
abundance: .
j_gene: TRBJ2-4
v_gene: TRBV6-2/TRBV6-3